These 4 T cell receptor beta chains originate from one sample sequenced in a study of blood T cell repertoires in COVID-19. This table comes from immunoSEQ multiplex PCR, and its TCRdb copy is limited to in-frame clones, with some not included. This sample carries about 210,000 clones, about 90% of them seen once, and the ten largest clones take 0.7% to 0.95%. Input material: peripheral blood. The receptors were gathered from an older woman with acute or convalescent COVID-19.

The chain couples TRBV7-9 to TRBJ1-4; D is perhaps TRBD1 (5 bases). The CDR3 totals 15 residues. In germline, CDR1 is SEHNR, CDR2 FQNEAQ (reference sequence). V lost 1 base to trimming and J lost 6 bases, with 12 bases between them. The CDR3 DNA reads TGTGCCAGCAGCTTAGTTGGACAAGCGTATGAAAAACTGTTTTTT. Its translation: CASSLVGQAYEKLFF.

The chain is built from TRBV5-4 and TRBJ2-3; tentative D call: TRBD2 (6 bases). V gave up 4 bases and J gave up 1 base, with 16 bases separating them. Germline V CDR1 and CDR2: SGHNT, YYREEE (reference sequence). CDR3 length equals 16 residues. CDR3: CASSTRTPGGTDTQYF. The CDR3 DNA sequence: TGTGCCAGCAGCACCCGGACCCCGGGGGGCACAGATACGCAGTATTTT.

V and J are TRBV11-2 and TRBJ2-5; 7 bases are a match to TRBD1. V dropped 5 bases and J dropped 2; count of bases not matched to a gene: 11. The CDR3 contains 16 residues. Germline CDR1 reads SGHAT; CDR2 reads FQNNGV. The CDR3 spells CASSPGVTGEQETQYF. CDR3 in DNA: TGTGCCAGCAGCCCTGGGGTAACAGGGGAACAAGAGACCCAGTACTTC.

This clone was seen only once. The chain uses TRBV27 and TRBJ1-3; tentatively, D is TRBD1 (6 bases). The CDR3 loop spans 16 amino acids. The germline V gene has CDR1 MNHEY and CDR2 SMNVEV (reference sequence). V gave up 6 bases and J gave up 4 bases, with 19 bases separating them. Here the CDR3 reads CASSRGGGIGGNTIYF. As DNA, the CDR3 is TGTGCCAGCAGCCGAGGGGGGGGAATAGGAGGAAACACCATATATTTT.